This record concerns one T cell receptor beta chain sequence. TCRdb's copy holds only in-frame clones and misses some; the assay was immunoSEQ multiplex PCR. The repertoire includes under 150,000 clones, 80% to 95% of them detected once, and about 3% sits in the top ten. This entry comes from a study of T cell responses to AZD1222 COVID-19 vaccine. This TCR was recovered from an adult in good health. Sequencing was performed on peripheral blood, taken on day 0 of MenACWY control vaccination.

The CDR3 loop reads CASSQWDRDYEQYF. DNA for the CDR3: TGTGCCAGCAGCCAATGGGACAGAGACTACGAGCAGTACTTC. The gene calls are TRBV3-1 (or the pseudogene TRBV3-2) and TRBJ2-7; TRBD1 matches 7 bases. The V gene end was trimmed by 2 bases and the J gene end by 3 bases; junction bases not matched to a gene: 4. Germline-derived CDR1 and CDR2 are LGHDT and YNNKEL (reference sequence). The CDR3 is made up of 14 amino acids.